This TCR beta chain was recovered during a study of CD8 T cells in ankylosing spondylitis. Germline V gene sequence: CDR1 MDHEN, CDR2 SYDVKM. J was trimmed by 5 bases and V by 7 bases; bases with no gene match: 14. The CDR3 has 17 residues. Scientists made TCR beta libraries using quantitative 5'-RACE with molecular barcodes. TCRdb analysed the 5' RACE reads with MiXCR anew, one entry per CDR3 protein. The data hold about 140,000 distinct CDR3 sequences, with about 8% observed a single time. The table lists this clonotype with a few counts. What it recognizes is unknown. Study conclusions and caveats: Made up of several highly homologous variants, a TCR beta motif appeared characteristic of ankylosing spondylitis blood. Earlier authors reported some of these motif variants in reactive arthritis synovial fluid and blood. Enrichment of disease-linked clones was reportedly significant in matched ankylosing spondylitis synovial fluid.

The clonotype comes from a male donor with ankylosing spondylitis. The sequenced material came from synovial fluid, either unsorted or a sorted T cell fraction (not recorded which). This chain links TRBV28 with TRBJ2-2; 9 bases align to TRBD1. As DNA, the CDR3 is TGTGCCAGCAACCCAAGACGTGGACAGGGGCATACCGGGGAGCTGTTTTTT. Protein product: CASNPRRGQGHTGELFF. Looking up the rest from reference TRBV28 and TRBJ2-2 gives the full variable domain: DVKVTQSSRYLVKRTGEKVFLECVQDMDHENMFWYRQDPGLGLRLIYFSYDVKMKEKGDIPEGYSVSREKKERFSLILESASTNQTSMYLCASNPRRGQGHTGELFFGEGSRLTVL.